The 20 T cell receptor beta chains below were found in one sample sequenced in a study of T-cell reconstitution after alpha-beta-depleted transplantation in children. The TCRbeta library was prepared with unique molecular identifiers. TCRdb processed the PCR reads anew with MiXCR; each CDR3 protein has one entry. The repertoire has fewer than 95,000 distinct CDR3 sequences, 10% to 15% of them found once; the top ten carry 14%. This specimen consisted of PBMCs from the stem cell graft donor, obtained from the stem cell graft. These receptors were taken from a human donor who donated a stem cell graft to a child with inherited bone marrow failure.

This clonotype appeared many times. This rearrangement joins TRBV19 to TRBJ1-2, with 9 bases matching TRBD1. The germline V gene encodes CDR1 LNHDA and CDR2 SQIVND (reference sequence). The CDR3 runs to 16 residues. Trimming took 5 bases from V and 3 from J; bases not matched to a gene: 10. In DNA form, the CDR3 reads TGTGCCAGTAGTGCCCGATCGGGACAGGGCCACTATGGCTACACCTTC. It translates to CASSARSGQGHYGYTF. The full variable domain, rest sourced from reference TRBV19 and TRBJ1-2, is DGGITQSPKYLFRKEGQNVTLSCEQNLNHDAMYWYRQDPGQGLRLIYYSQIVNDFQKGDIAEGYSVSREKKESFPLTVTSAQKNPTAFYLCASSARSGQGHYGYTFGSGTRLTVV.

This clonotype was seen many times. The CDR3 sequence is CRPGQSWMEGYTF. DNA for the CDR3: TGCAGGCCGGGACAGTCATGGATGGAGGGCTACACCTTC. The chain uses TRBV20-1 and TRBJ1-2; 7 nucleotides agree with TRBD1. The germline CDR1 and CDR2 sequences are DFQATT and SNEGSKA (reference sequence). The CDR3 extends over 13 amino acids.

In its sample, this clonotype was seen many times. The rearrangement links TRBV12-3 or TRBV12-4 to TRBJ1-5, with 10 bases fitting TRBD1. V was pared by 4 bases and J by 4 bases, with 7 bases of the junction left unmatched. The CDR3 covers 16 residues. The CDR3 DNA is TGTGCCAGCAGTTCCCCGGCGGGACAGGGGAATCAGCCCCAGCATTTT. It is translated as CASSSPAGQGNQPQHF.

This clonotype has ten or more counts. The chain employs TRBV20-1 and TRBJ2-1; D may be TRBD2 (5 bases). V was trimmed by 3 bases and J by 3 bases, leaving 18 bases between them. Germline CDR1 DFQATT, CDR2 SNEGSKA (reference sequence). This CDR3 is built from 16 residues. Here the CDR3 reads CSARREEGENYNEQFF. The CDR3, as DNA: TGCAGTGCTAGGAGGGAAGAGGGAGAAAACTACAATGAGCAGTTCTTC.

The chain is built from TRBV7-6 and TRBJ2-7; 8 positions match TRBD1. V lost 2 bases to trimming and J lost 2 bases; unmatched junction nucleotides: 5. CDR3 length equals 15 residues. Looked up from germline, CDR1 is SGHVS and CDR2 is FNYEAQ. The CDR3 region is CASSLTGQGTYEQYF. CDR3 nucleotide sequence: TGTGCCAGCAGCTTAACAGGACAGGGCACCTACGAGCAGTACTTC.

CDR3 region: CASSTRDRRSSYNEQFF. CDR3 DNA: TGTGCCAGCAGCACCCGGGACAGGCGAAGCTCCTACAATGAGCAGTTCTTC. The V gene is TRBV7-9, the J gene TRBJ2-1, with 8 bases matching TRBD1. Germline CDR1 SEHNR, CDR2 FQNEAQ (reference sequence). The V and J ends lost 5 bases and 0 bases, in that order; junction bases with no gene match: 9. CDR3 length: 17 residues.

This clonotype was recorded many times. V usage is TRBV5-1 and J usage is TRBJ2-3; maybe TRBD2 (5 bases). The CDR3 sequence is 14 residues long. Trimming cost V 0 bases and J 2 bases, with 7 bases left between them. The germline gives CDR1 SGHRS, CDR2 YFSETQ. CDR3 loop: CASSLDSATDTQYF. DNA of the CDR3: TGCGCCAGCAGCTTGGATAGCGCCACAGATACGCAGTATTTT.

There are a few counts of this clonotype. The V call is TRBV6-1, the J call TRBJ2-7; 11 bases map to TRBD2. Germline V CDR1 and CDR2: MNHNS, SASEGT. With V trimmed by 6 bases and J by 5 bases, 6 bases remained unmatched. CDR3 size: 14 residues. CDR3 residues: CASRLAGGTDEQYF. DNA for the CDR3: TGTGCCAGCAGGCTAGCGGGAGGTACGGACGAGCAGTACTTC.

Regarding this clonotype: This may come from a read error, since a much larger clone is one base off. DNA of the CDR3: TGCAGCGTTGCCCCCGTTATCTACACCTTC. This translates into CSVAPVIYTF. V gene TRBV29-1 combines with J gene TRBJ1-2; D is unclear. The CDR3 extends over 10 amino acids. CDR1 is SQVTM, CDR2 ANQGSEA, per germline. Deletions cut 4 bases from V and 10 bases from J, with 10 bases between.

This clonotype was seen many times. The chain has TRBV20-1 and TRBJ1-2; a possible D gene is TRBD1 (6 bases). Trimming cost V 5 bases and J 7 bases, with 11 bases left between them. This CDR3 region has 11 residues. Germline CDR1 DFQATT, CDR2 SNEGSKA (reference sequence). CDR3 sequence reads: CSAPRGGGYTF. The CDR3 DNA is TGCAGTGCTCCGAGGGGGGGTGGCTACACCTTC.

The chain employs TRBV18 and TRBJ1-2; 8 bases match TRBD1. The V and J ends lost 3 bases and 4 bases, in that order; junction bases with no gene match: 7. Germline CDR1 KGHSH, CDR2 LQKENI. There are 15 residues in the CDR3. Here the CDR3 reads CASSPPQGVGYGYTF. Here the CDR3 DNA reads TGTGCCAGCTCACCGCCACAGGGGGTCGGCTATGGCTACACCTTC. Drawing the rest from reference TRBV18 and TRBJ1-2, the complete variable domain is NAGVMQNPRHLVRRRGQEARLRCSPMKGHSHVYWYRQLPEEGLKFMVYLQKENIIDESGMPKERFSAEFPKEGPSILRIQQVVRGDSAAYFCASSPPQGVGYGYTFGSGTRLTVV.

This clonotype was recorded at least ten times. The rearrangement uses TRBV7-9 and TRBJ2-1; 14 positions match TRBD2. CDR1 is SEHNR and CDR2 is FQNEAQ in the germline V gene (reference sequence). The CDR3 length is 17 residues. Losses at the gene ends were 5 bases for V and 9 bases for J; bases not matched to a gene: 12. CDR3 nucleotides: TGTGCCAGCAGCGGATGGACTAGCGGGAGGTCTGATGGTGAGCAGTTCTTC. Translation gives CASSGWTSGRSDGEQFF. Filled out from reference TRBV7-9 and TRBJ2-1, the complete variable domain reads DTGVSQNPRHKITKRGQNVTFRCDPISEHNRLYWYRQTLGQGPEFLTYFQNEAQLEKSRLLSDRFSAERPKGSFSTLEIQRTEQGDSAMYLCASSGWTSGRSDGEQFFGPGTRLTVL.

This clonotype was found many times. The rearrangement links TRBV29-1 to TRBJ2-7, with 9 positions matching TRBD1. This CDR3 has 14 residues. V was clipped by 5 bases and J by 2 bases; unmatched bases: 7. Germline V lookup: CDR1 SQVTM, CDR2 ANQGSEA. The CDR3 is CSVLTGTGTYEQYF. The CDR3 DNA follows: TGCAGCGTTCTCACCGGGACAGGGACCTACGAGCAGTACTTC.

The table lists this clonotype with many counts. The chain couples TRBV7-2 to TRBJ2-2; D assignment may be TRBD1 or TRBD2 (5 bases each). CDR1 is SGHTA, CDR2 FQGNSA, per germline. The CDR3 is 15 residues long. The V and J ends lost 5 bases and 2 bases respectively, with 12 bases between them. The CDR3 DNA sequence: TGTGCCAGCAGCGACCGGGACCTTAACACCGGGGAGCTGTTTTTT. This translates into CASSDRDLNTGELFF.

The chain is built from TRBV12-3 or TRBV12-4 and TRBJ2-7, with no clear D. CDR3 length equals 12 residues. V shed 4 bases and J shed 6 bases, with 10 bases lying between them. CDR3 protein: CASSWGISEQYF. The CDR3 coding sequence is TGTGCCAGCAGTTGGGGAATAAGCGAGCAGTACTTC.

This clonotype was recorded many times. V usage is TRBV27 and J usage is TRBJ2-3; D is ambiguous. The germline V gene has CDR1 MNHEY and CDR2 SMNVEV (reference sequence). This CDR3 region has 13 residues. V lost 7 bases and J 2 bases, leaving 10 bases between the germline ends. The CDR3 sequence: CASTNPYTDTQYF. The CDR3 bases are TGTGCCAGCACCAACCCATACACAGATACGCAGTATTTT.

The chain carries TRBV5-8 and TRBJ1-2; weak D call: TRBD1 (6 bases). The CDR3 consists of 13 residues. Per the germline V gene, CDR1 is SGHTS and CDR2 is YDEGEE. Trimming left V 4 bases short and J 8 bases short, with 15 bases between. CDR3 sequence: CASSPRGARGYTF. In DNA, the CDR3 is TGTGCCAGCAGCCCTAGGGGGGCGCGGGGCTACACCTTC.

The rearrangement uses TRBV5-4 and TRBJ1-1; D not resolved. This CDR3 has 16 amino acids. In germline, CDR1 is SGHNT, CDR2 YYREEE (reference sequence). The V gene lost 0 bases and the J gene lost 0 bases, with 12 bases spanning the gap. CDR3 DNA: TGTGCCAGCAGCTTGGCTGCAGGCAAAATGAACACTGAAGCTTTCTTT. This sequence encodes CASSLAAGKMNTEAFF.

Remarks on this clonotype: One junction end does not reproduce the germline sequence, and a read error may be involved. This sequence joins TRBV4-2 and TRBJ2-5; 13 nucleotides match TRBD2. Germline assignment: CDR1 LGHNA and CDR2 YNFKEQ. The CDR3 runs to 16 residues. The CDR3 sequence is CASSPGLAGAQETQCF. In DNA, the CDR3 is TGTGCCAGCTCTCCAGGACTAGCGGGAGCCCAAGAGACCCAGTGCTTC.

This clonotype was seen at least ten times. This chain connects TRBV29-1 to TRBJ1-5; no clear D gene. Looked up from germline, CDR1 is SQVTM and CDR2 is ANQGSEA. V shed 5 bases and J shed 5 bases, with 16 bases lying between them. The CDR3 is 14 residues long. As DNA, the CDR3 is TGCAGCGTTTCAGATACGCTGCCAGATCAGCCCCAGCATTTT. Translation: CSVSDTLPDQPQHF.